Shown below are 6 T cell receptor beta chains from a single sample sequenced in a study of T cell responses to AZD1222 COVID-19 vaccine. Clones were read by immunoSEQ multiplex PCR, and TCRdb kept only the in-frame ones, dropping some. The repertoire holds roughly 150,000 clones, with approximately 85% as singletons. Sequencing used peripheral blood, obtained on day 0 of AZD1222 vaccination. The receptors shown here come from an adult in good health.

V is TRBV10-1 and J is TRBJ1-1, with 10 positions matching TRBD1. V dropped 3 bases and J dropped 1; count of bases not matched to a gene: 5. Germline values: CDR1 WNHNN, CDR2 SYGVQD (reference sequence). CDR3 length: 16 amino acids. The CDR3 reads CASSDWTGGPNTEAFF. CDR3 DNA sequence: TGCGCCAGCAGTGACTGGACAGGGGGACCGAACACTGAAGCTTTCTTT.

The chain joins TRBV19 to TRBJ2-1; 8 bases align to TRBD2. The CDR3 totals 15 residues. Per the germline V gene, CDR1 is LNHDA and CDR2 is SQIVND (reference sequence). V shed 7 bases and J 7 bases; nucleotides not matched to a gene: 12. CDR3 sequence reads: CASTSSGSQHNEQFF. The CDR3 nucleotides read TGTGCCAGTACCTCCAGCGGGAGTCAACATAATGAGCAGTTCTTC.

The V gene is TRBV13, the J gene TRBJ2-3; TRBD2 is a possible D gene (6 bases). The CDR3 has 17 amino acids. CDR1 and CDR2 (germline): PRHDT, FYEKMQ (reference sequence). Trimming cost V 7 bases and J 2 bases, with 22 bases left between them. The CDR3 sequence: CASTPPRGLWDTDTQYF. CDR3 bases: TGTGCCAGCACGCCCCCGAGGGGACTTTGGGACACAGATACGCAGTATTTT.

In this sample, this clone turned up many times. V and J are TRBV6-1 and TRBJ1-6, with unresolved D. Germline V lookup: CDR1 MNHNS, CDR2 SASEGT. The CDR3 has 16 residues. The V and J ends lost 4 bases and 10 bases respectively, with 20 bases between them. Here the CDR3 reads CASSVHGEVLGSPLHF. CDR3 sequence (DNA): TGTGCCAGCAGTGTCCACGGGGAGGTATTAGGATCACCCCTCCACTTT.

CDR3 nucleotides: TGTGCCAGCAGGTTAGCGTGGAATACAGATACGCAGTATTTT. Its translation: CASRLAWNTDTQYF. The chain is built from TRBV2 and TRBJ2-3; D is possibly TRBD2 (5 bases). Trimming stripped 6 bases from V and 3 bases from J, with 13 bases between. CDR3 length: 14 residues. The V gene's germline CDR1 is SNHLY and CDR2 FYNNEI.

This chain links TRBV19 with TRBJ1-1; the D gene is possibly TRBD1 (5 bases). From germline, CDR1 is LNHDA and CDR2 SQIVND (reference sequence). CDR3 size: 11 residues. V shed 10 bases and J shed 6 bases, with 12 bases lying between them. The CDR3 DNA reads as TGTGCCACGACAGTCGGCGCTGAAGCTTTCTTT. This translates into CATTVGAEAFF.